This TCR beta chain stems from a study of blood T cell repertoires in COVID-19. The CDR3 contains 15 residues. Germline CDR1 is SNHLY and CDR2 is FYNNEI. V dropped 6 bases and J dropped 9 bases, with 23 bases sitting between them. Original handling: Amplified reference gene primers provided the basis for estimating nucleated cell counts. Sequenced by immunoSEQ multiplex PCR; TCRdb stores in-frame clones only, minus some. Clonal size and the V and J genes are those of that table, whereas D and trimming came from the DNA. This table has 200,000 or so clones, roughly nine tenths appearing once. The sequence was obtained from a man between 70 and 80 years old with active or convalescent COVID-19. This chain links TRBV2 with TRBJ2-5, with a tentative D call TRBD1 (5 bases). Sequenced input: peripheral blood. CDR3 amino acids: CASSPELGPPRAQYF. The CDR3 DNA follows: TGTGCCAGCAGCCCGGAGCTGGGTCCGCCCAGGGCCCAGTACTTC. Based on the CDR3 plus reference TRBV2 and TRBJ2-5, the full variable domain is EPEVTQTPSHQVTQMGQEVILRCVPISNHLYFYWYRQILGQKVEFLVSFYNNEISEKSEIFDDQFSVERPDGSNFTLKIRSTKLEDSAMYFCASSPELGPPRAQYFGPGTRLLVL.